These 17 T cell receptor beta chains were all obtained from the same sample, sequenced in a study of T cells in Graves' hyperthyroidism and ophthalmopathy. The investigators amplified TCR beta CDR3 regions from RNA transcripts. An initial round of RT-PCR targeting the TCR CDR3 relied on the HTBI primer set. TCRdb used MiXCR to reprocess the multiplex PCR reads, holding one entry per CDR3 protein. Of roughly 840,000 distinct CDR3 sequences listed, 35% to 45% were seen once; the top ten hold roughly 8.3%. Sequencing was done on a sample of blood. These receptors originate from a young man with Graves' hyperthyroidism.

The chain recombines TRBV20-1 with TRBJ1-5, with 8 bases matching TRBD1. Trimming removed 0 bases from V and 6 bases from J; junction bases left unmatched: 7. Germline V gives CDR1 DFQATT, CDR2 SNEGSKA (reference sequence). This CDR3 contains 15 residues. The CDR3 reads CSAREHRGDGQPQHF. The CDR3 coding sequence is TGCAGTGCTAGAGAACACAGGGGGGACGGTCAGCCCCAGCATTTT.

This clonotype was seen ten or more times. This chain joins TRBV19 and TRBJ2-7, with unresolved D. V was clipped by 5 bases and J by 3 bases, with 11 bases between them. There are 13 residues in the CDR3. CDR1 and CDR2 (germline): LNHDA, SQIVND (reference sequence). CDR3 in amino acids: CASSLSPGYEQYF. CDR3 sequence (DNA): TGTGCCAGTAGTCTATCACCGGGCTACGAGCAGTACTTC.

This sequence joins TRBV20-1 and TRBJ2-5; D gene uncertain. Germline-derived CDR1 and CDR2 are DFQATT and SNEGSKA (reference sequence). V lost 4 bases and J lost 3, with 12 bases in between. The CDR3 has 13 residues. CDR3: CSATAAYKETQYF. CDR3 DNA: TGCAGTGCTACCGCCGCATATAAAGAGACCCAGTACTTC.

There are a few counts of this clonotype. The gene calls are TRBV4-3 and TRBJ2-2; 8 nucleotides agree with TRBD2. The germline V gene encodes CDR1 LGHNA and CDR2 YSLEER. With V trimmed by 5 bases and J by 1 base, 6 bases remained unmatched. The CDR3 has 16 amino acids. CDR3 DNA: TGCGCCAGCAGCAACCAGCGGGAGCAGAACACCGGGGAGCTGTTTTTT. Its translation is CASSNQREQNTGELFF.

This clonotype was found once. A much bigger clone sits one base away, suggesting this may be a read error. This chain uses TRBV13 with TRBJ1-2; D call uncertain. The germline CDR1 and CDR2 sequences are PRHDT and FYEKMQ (reference sequence). The CDR3 covers 14 residues. CDR3 nucleotides: TGTGCCACCAGCAGTGGCGGGGTTTTCTATGGCTACACCTTC. Translating it yields CATSSGGVFYGYTF.

The chain links TRBV27 to TRBJ1-6; D call uncertain. The CDR3 has 14 residues. Germline loops: CDR1 MNHEY, CDR2 SMNVEV (reference sequence). The ends were cut back, 5 bases at V and 10 bases at J, with 15 bases in the middle. The CDR3 DNA is TGTGCCAGCAGTCCGTGGCAAGACAACTCACCCCTCCACTTT. This translates into CASSPWQDNSPLHF.

Comments on this clonotype: A read error may be the cause here, since a much bigger clone is one base away. This chain uses TRBV12-3 or TRBV12-4 with TRBJ1-4; D possibly corresponds to TRBD1 (5 bases). Trimming took 6 bases from V and 7 from J, leaving 15 bases between them. The CDR3 has 14 amino acids. CDR3 sequence: CASRRGHSSEKLFF. CDR3 nucleotide sequence: TGTGCCAGCAGACGTGGACATAGCAGTGAAAAACTGTTTTTT.

This clonotype was counted at least ten times. The CDR3 bases are TGTGCCAGCAGCCAAGTTCCCTCCTACTACGAGCAGTACTTC. It specifies CASSQVPSYYEQYF. This rearrangement joins TRBV14 to TRBJ2-7; no firm D call. The V gene lost 1 base and the J gene lost 3 bases, with 10 bases spanning the gap. Germline lookup yields CDR1 SGHDN and CDR2 FVKESK. The CDR3 runs to 14 residues.

The V gene is TRBV7-2, the J gene TRBJ1-4; D unclear. The CDR3 spans 16 residues. V was cut by 5 bases and J by 4 bases, with 17 bases left in between. From germline, CDR1 is SGHTA and CDR2 FQGNSA. CDR3 sequence reads: CASSPGTGGFNEKLFF. The DNA of the CDR3 is TGTGCCAGCAGCCCCGGCACGGGCGGCTTTAATGAAAAACTGTTTTTT.

The J gene is TRBJ2-7, the V gene TRBV20-1, with a possible D match to TRBD1 (5 bases). CDR3 length: 12 amino acids. Germline CDR1 DFQATT, CDR2 SNEGSKA (reference sequence). The CDR3 region is CSLIDSSYEQYF. The CDR3 region has the DNA TGCAGCCTAATCGACAGTTCCTACGAGCAGTACTTC.

A word on this clonotype: Because it lacks the conserved phenylalanine or tryptophan at the end, this CDR3 is likely a read error. No DNA is shown, since the ends of the CDR3 on it are uncertain; the CDR3 is the one TCRdb lists. The rearrangement uses TRBV24-1 and TRBJ2-6. The CDR3 is 9 residues long, ends included. The germline gives CDR1 KGHDR, CDR2 SFDVKD. The CDR3 protein is CATSDSGTS.

The chain has TRBV10-3 and TRBJ1-5, with a weak D call TRBD1 (5 bases). The V end lost 6 bases, the J end lost 4 bases, and 13 bases lay between the germline ends. This CDR3 has 14 amino acids. Germline V CDR1 and CDR2: ENHRY, SYGVKD. CDR3 in amino acids: CAIRQGPGNQPQHF. The CDR3, as DNA: TGTGCCATCAGGCAGGGTCCTGGAAATCAGCCCCAGCATTTT.

The J gene is TRBJ2-7, the V gene TRBV24-1; 7 bases match TRBD2. The CDR3 extends over 13 amino acids. Germline assignment: CDR1 KGHDR and CDR2 SFDVKD. J lost 5 bases, V lost 9 bases, and 9 bases had no gene match. The CDR3 protein is CATGKAGSHEQYF. For the CDR3, the DNA is TGTGCCACCGGAAAAGCGGGAAGCCACGAGCAGTACTTC.

This clonotype came up many times. The chain is built from TRBV7-2 and TRBJ1-2; D perhaps matches TRBD1 (6 bases). The V end was cut by 5 bases, the J end by 6 bases, with 16 bases between. The CDR3 is made up of 14 amino acids. Germline V lookup: CDR1 SGHTA, CDR2 FQGNSA. DNA of the CDR3: TGTGCCAGCAGCCGTCCCCCGGGGGCCAATGGCTACACCTTC. It is translated as CASSRPPGANGYTF.

The CDR3 protein is CASSQDGGGSEQYF. The CDR3, as DNA: TGTGCCAGCAGCCAAGACGGTGGGGGCAGCGAGCAGTACTTC. This sequence joins TRBV14 and TRBJ2-7, with D possibly matching TRBD1 (6 bases). Per the germline V gene, CDR1 is SGHDN and CDR2 is FVKESK. Trimming took 0 bases from V and 6 from J, leaving 12 bases between them. The CDR3 covers 14 residues. Using reference TRBV14 and TRBJ2-7 for the parts outside the CDR3, the full variable domain is EAGVTQFPSHSVIEKGQTVTLRCDPISGHDNLYWYRRVMGKEIKFLLHFVKESKQDESGMPNNRFLAERTGGTYSTLKVQPAELEDSGVYFCASSQDGGGSEQYFGPGTRLTVT.

This clonotype was recorded many times. The V and J genes are TRBV15 and TRBJ1-1; no clear D gene. The germline V gene encodes CDR1 LNHNV and CDR2 YYDKDF (reference sequence). V was clipped by 2 bases and J by 1 base, with 2 bases between them. CDR3 size: 12 residues. The CDR3 nucleotides are TGTGCCACCAGCAGACCGAACACTGAAGCTTTCTTT. It codes for CATSRPNTEAFF. Variable domain in full (rest from reference TRBV15 and TRBJ1-1): DAMVIQNPRYQVTQFGKPVTLSCSQTLNHNVMYWYQQKSSQAPKLLFHYYDKDFNNEADTPDNFQSRRPNTSFCFLDIRSPGLGDTAMYLCATSRPNTEAFFGQGTRLTVV.

On this clonotype itself: The CDR3 end shows no conserved phenylalanine or tryptophan, and so a read error is likely. The chain recombines TRBV9 with TRBJ1-1, with D possibly being TRBD1 (5 bases). Germline-derived CDR1 and CDR2 are SGDLS and YYNGEE. This CDR3 comprises 16 residues. V was shortened by 4 bases and J by 3 bases, with 19 bases between the two germline ends. The CDR3: CASSQGRDEGYTEAFL. The DNA of the CDR3 is TGTGCCAGCAGCCAAGGACGCGACGAGGGGTACACTGAAGCTTTCCTT.